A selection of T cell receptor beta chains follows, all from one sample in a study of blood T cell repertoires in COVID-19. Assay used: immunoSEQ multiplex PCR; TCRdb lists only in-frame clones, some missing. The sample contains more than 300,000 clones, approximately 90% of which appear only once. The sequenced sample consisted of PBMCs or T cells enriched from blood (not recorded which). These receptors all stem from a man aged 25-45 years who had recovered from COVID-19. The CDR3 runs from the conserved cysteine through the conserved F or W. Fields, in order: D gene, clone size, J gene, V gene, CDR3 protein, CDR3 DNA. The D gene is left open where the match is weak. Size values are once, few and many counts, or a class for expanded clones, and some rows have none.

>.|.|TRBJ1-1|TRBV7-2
CASSHPTPPGTEAFF
TGTGCCAGCAGCCACCCGACCCCTCCGGGGACTGAAGCTTTCTTT
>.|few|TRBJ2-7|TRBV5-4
CASSLDPQGSYEQYF
TGTGCCAGCAGCTTGGATCCCCAGGGGTCGTACGAGCAGTACTTC
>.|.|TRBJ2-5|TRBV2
CASVYGGSHPDEETQYF
TGTGCCAGCGTCTATGGGGGGAGCCACCCTGACGAAGAGACCCAGTACTTC
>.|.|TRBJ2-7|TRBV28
CASSSFSSYEQYF
TGTGCCAGCAGTTCCTTCTCCTCCTACGAGCAGTACTTC
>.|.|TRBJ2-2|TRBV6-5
CASSYLLSGELFF
TGTGCCAGCAGTTACCTCTTGTCCGGGGAGCTGTTTTTT
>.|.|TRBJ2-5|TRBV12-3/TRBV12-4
CASSFRETQYF
TGTGCCAGCAGTTTTCGAGAGACCCAGTACTTC
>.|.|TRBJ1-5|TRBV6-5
CASRPTDRRNQPQHF
TGTGCCAGCAGGCCCACCGACAGACGCAATCAGCCCCAGCATTTT
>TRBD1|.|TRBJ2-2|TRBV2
CASKGAATGELFF
TGTGCCAGCAAGGGGGCCGCCACCGGGGAGCTGTTTTTT
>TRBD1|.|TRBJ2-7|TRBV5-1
CASSLGQGFYEQYF
TGCGCCAGCAGCTTGGGACAGGGTTTCTACGAGCAGTACTTC
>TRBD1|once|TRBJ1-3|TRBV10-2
CASSTGQPGDTIYF
TGCGCCAGCAGTACGGGACAGCCAGGGGACACCATATATTTT
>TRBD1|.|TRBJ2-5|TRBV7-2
CASRLYRGIGQETQYF
TGTGCCAGCAGACTTTACAGGGGCATAGGCCAAGAGACCCAGTACTTC
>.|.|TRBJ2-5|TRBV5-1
CASSGGGGETQYF
TGCGCCAGCAGCGGAGGGGGCGGGGAGACCCAGTACTTC
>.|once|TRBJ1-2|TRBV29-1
CSVPHPGQANYGYTF
TGCAGCGTCCCTCATCCGGGACAAGCTAACTATGGCTACACCTTC
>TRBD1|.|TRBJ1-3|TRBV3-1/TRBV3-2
CASSRTGNSGNTIYF
TGTGCCAGCAGCCGGACAGGGAACTCTGGAAACACCATATATTTT
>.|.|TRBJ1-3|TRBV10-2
CATSGISGNTIYF
TGCGCCACCTCCGGGATCTCTGGAAACACCATATATTTT
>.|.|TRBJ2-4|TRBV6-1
CASSDGNIQYF
TGTGCCAGCAGTGACGGAAACATTCAGTACTTC